This T cell receptor beta chain was sequenced in a study of T cells in Graves' hyperthyroidism and ophthalmopathy. RNA transcripts gave rise to amplified TCR beta CDR3 regions. TCR CDR3 underwent first-round RT-PCR with the HTBI primer set. One entry per CDR3 protein, called by TCRdb with MiXCR from the multiplex PCR reads. The table lists 370,000 or so distinct CDR3 sequences, about 13% of them singletons. The study collected blood at first hyperthyroidism diagnosis, before any ophthalmopathy symptoms arose. Germline V gene lookup returns CDR1 SEHNR and CDR2 FQNEAQ (reference sequence). V gave up 11 bases and J gave up 6 bases, with 24 bases separating them. The CDR3 contains 15 residues. This clonotype was counted many times.

The rearrangement joins TRBV7-9 to TRBJ2-3; D possibly uses TRBD1 or TRBD2 (5 bases each). Specimen: blood. The receptor was isolated from a man aged 25-40 years with Graves' hyperthyroidism that later progressed to Graves' ophthalmopathy. For the CDR3, the DNA is TGTGCCGGGGGTGTTGGGCATCGATCCGTGGATACGCAGTATTTT. Translated: CAGGVGHRSVDTQYF.